These 25 T cell receptor beta chains share one sample of origin, sequenced in a study of OX40 agonist ivuxolimab in advanced cancers. Sequenced by immunoSEQ multiplex PCR; TCRdb stores in-frame clones only, minus some. This table has 100,000 or so clones, about nine tenths appearing once. The material sequenced was CD4+ or CD8+ T cells sorted from blood, taken in a trial of the OX40 agonist ivuxolimab. These receptors all stem from an adult with an advanced solid tumor such as melanoma, head and neck, liver or kidney cancer.

J is TRBJ2-5 and V is TRBV4-2; 10 bases map to TRBD1. J was trimmed by 5 bases and V by 6 bases; bases with no gene match: 12. This CDR3 spans 16 amino acids. CDR1 is LGHNA, CDR2 YNFKEQ, per germline. The chain's CDR3 is CASRRTRQGAGETQYF. DNA of the CDR3: TGTGCCAGCAGACGAACCCGACAGGGGGCAGGGGAGACCCAGTACTTC.

The chain carries TRBV10-2 and TRBJ2-1, with TRBD2 matching 10 bases. The CDR3 is 15 residues long. Germline trimming cut 6 bases from V and 7 bases from J; bases unmatched to any gene: 9. Germline V gives CDR1 WSHSY, CDR2 SAAADI. CDR3 sequence: CASSPGLARGNEQFF. CDR3 in DNA: TGCGCCAGCAGCCCGGGACTAGCGAGGGGGAATGAGCAGTTCTTC.

V usage is TRBV5-1 and J usage is TRBJ1-1; 8 nucleotides agree with TRBD1. CDR3 length: 14 residues. Trimming cost V 4 bases and J 1 base; bases outside gene matches: 3. Germline-derived CDR1 and CDR2 are SGHRS and YFSETQ. The DNA of the CDR3 is TGCGCCAGCAGCATGGGACAGGCGAACACTGAAGCTTTCTTT. Amino acids: CASSMGQANTEAFF.

The chain combines TRBV7-2 with TRBJ2-7; 11 bases map to TRBD1. There are 14 residues in the CDR3. Germline-derived CDR1 and CDR2 are SGHTA and FQGNSA. With 6 bases clipped from V and 3 bases from J, the junction kept 4 bases outside the gene matches. CDR3 residues: CASSYGTGGYEQYF. Written as DNA, the CDR3 is TGTGCCAGCAGTTACGGGACAGGGGGCTACGAGCAGTACTTC. Supplemented by reference TRBV7-2 and TRBJ2-7, the full variable domain reads GAGVSQSPSNKVTEKGKDVELRCDPISGHTALYWYRQSLGQGLEFLIYFQGNSAPDKSGLPSDRFSAERTGGSVSTLTIQRTQQEDSAVYLCASSYGTGGYEQYFGPGTRLTVT.

The CDR3 is CASSLWDTQYF. CDR3 bases: TGTGCCAGCTCACTCTGGGATACGCAGTATTTT. V is TRBV18 and J is TRBJ2-3; D is undetermined. CDR1 and CDR2 (germline): KGHSH, LQKENI. V was pared by 4 bases and J by 6 bases, with 5 bases between. This CDR3 region has 11 residues.

This clone was counted only a few times. The chain employs TRBV7-9 and TRBJ1-4, with unresolved D. Germline-derived CDR1 and CDR2 are SEHNR and FQNEAQ (reference sequence). Trimming removed 6 bases from V and 7 bases from J, with 12 bases in between. The CDR3 consists of 13 residues. The CDR3 region is CASRKGRSEKLFF. The DNA for the CDR3 is TGTGCCAGCAGAAAGGGTCGAAGTGAAAAACTGTTTTTT.

The V gene is TRBV5-1, the J gene TRBJ1-2, with TRBD1 matching 9 bases. J was trimmed by 1 base and V by 4 bases; bases with no gene match: 5. Germline CDR1 is SGHRS and CDR2 is YFSETQ. This CDR3 region has 15 residues. The CDR3 region has the DNA TGCGCCAGCAGCGCGGGGGACAGGGTTAACTATGGCTACACCTTC. As protein: CASSAGDRVNYGYTF.

CDR3 region: CASSRTSGANVLTF. The CDR3 DNA is TGTGCCAGCAGCCGTACCTCTGGGGCCAACGTCCTGACTTTC. The V call is TRBV11-2, the J call TRBJ2-6; the D is unclear. V gave up 5 bases and J gave up 0 bases, with 5 bases separating them. The germline V gene has CDR1 SGHAT and CDR2 FQNNGV. This CDR3 comprises 14 residues.

CDR3 protein: CASSSGRRLNEQFF. The CDR3 region has the DNA TGTGCCAGCAGTTCCGGGCGGCGCCTCAATGAGCAGTTCTTC. The V gene is TRBV27, the J gene TRBJ2-1; D gene unclear. The CDR3 length is 14 residues. CDR1 MNHEY and CDR2 SMNVEV come from the germline V gene (reference sequence). Trimming took 4 bases from V and 6 from J, leaving 13 bases between them.

The V gene is TRBV7-2, the J gene TRBJ1-3; no reliable D call. Trimming took 2 bases from V and 0 from J, leaving 8 bases between them. Germline V gives CDR1 SGHTA, CDR2 FQGNSA. This CDR3 contains 15 residues. The CDR3 DNA reads as TGTGCCAGCAGCTTAAGCCAGAACTCTGGAAACACCATATATTTT. Amino acid sequence: CASSLSQNSGNTIYF.

V usage is TRBV6-1 and J usage is TRBJ1-1; tentative D call: TRBD1 (6 bases). CDR3 length: 13 residues. Trimming removed 7 bases from V and 3 bases from J, with 12 bases in between. CDR1 is MNHNS and CDR2 is SASEGT in the germline V gene. Written as DNA, the CDR3 is TGTGCCAGCACCAGGGGTAGGGACACTGAAGCTTTCTTT. The encoded protein is CASTRGRDTEAFF.

The rearrangement links TRBV19 to TRBJ1-1, with 7 bases matching TRBD1. The CDR3 spans 13 residues. The trim removed 10 bases at V and 6 bases at J, leaving 11 bases unmatched. CDR1 LNHDA and CDR2 SQIVND come from the germline V gene (reference sequence). Here the CDR3 DNA reads TGTGCCACCACACAGGGGAATTCGCCTGAAGCTTTCTTT. This gives the protein CATTQGNSPEAFF.

This chain connects TRBV11-1 to TRBJ2-7, with 7 nucleotides matching TRBD1. Trimming at V came to 4 bases and at J to 0 bases, leaving 6 bases not matched to a gene. The CDR3 covers 15 residues. Germline V gene sequence: CDR1 SGHAT, CDR2 FQDESV (reference sequence). CDR3 amino acids: CASSYGTESSYEQYF. In DNA form, the CDR3 reads TGTGCCAGCAGCTACGGGACAGAGAGCTCCTACGAGCAGTACTTC.

The V gene is TRBV30, the J gene TRBJ1-3, with D unclear. Looked up from germline, CDR1 is GTSNPN and CDR2 is SVGIG (reference sequence). The CDR3 runs to 12 residues. The V end lost 0 bases, the J end lost 2 bases, and 2 bases lay between the germline ends. The CDR3 here is CAWSVPGNTIYF. The CDR3 region has the DNA TGTGCCTGGAGTGTACCTGGAAACACCATATATTTT.

This chain links TRBV4-1 with TRBJ1-3; D is undetermined. The CDR3 length is 18 residues. The V and J ends lost 2 bases and 3 bases respectively, with 20 bases between them. Germline V gene data show CDR1 as MGHRA and CDR2 as YSYEKL. The CDR3 DNA reads TGCGCCAGCAGCCAAAACGCGGCGATGGGAACTGTTGGAAACACCATATATTTT. The encoded protein is CASSQNAAMGTVGNTIYF.

This sequence joins TRBV11-2 and TRBJ2-5; the D is unclear. Germline V lookup: CDR1 SGHAT, CDR2 FQNNGV. Trimming removed 5 bases at V and 5 bases at J, with 9 bases between. The CDR3 extends over 12 amino acids. CDR3 sequence: CASSPSGETQYF. The CDR3 DNA reads TGTGCCAGCAGCCCTAGTGGGGAGACCCAGTACTTC.

This chain links TRBV7-9 with TRBJ1-4; 7 bases are a match to TRBD1. Germline-derived CDR1 and CDR2 are SEHNR and FQNEAQ (reference sequence). V shed 5 bases, J shed 6 bases, and the junction held 3 bases outside the gene matches. The CDR3 consists of 13 residues. The CDR3 region is CASSRDRDEKLFF. The CDR3 DNA follows: TGTGCCAGCAGCCGAGACAGGGATGAAAAACTGTTTTTT. The whole variable domain, filled in from reference TRBV7-9 and TRBJ1-4, reads DTGVSQNPRHKITKRGQNVTFRCDPISEHNRLYWYRQTLGQGPEFLTYFQNEAQLEKSRLLSDRFSAERPKGSFSTLEIQRTEQGDSAMYLCASSRDRDEKLFFGSGTQLSVL.

This chain connects TRBV28 to TRBJ2-7; 8 bases agree with TRBD1. Germline-derived CDR1 and CDR2 are MDHEN and SYDVKM. The CDR3 loop spans 15 amino acids. J was trimmed by 4 bases and V by 2 bases; bases with no gene match: 7. CDR3 sequence: CASSLQGAVRYEQYF. The CDR3 DNA sequence: TGTGCCAGCAGTTTACAGGGGGCAGTTCGGTACGAGCAGTACTTC.

The rearrangement joins TRBV6-6 to TRBJ2-7, with D perhaps given as TRBD1 or TRBD2 (5 bases each). The CDR3 loop spans 12 amino acids. V dropped 2 bases and J dropped 6 bases, with 8 bases sitting between them. The germline gives CDR1 MNHNY, CDR2 SVGAGI (reference sequence). The chain's CDR3 is CASSYRDGEQYF. CDR3 nucleotides: TGTGCCAGCAGTTACCGGGACGGCGAGCAGTACTTC.

The chain recombines TRBV7-2 with TRBJ2-7, with 12 bases lining up with TRBD2. V shed 1 base, J shed 5 bases, and the junction held 3 bases outside the gene matches. The CDR3 is 15 residues long. Looked up from germline, CDR1 is SGHTA and CDR2 is FQGNSA. The CDR3 sequence: CASSLGTSGKDEQYF. CDR3 bases: TGTGCCAGCAGCTTAGGGACTAGCGGGAAAGACGAGCAGTACTTC.

J is TRBJ2-5 and V is TRBV7-2; D is uncertain. Looked up from germline, CDR1 is SGHTA and CDR2 is FQGNSA. This CDR3 has 14 residues. V lost 5 bases to trimming and J lost 1 base, with 11 bases between them. The CDR3, as DNA: TGTGCCAGCAGCAAACTTCTGCCCCAAGAGACCCAGTACTTC. Translating gives CASSKLLPQETQYF.

In regard to this clone: One end of the junction is discordant with germline, which a read error may explain. The chain carries TRBV5-6 and TRBJ2-3; 12 bases are a match to TRBD2. This CDR3 spans 18 amino acids. Germline CDR1 reads SGHDT; CDR2 reads YYEEEE. The CDR3 loop is CASSIGLAGPSATDRQYF. CDR3 sequence (DNA): TGTGCCAGCAGCATCGGACTAGCGGGACCATCCGCCACAGATAGGCAGTATTTT. The complete variable domain, with remaining parts taken from reference TRBV5-6 and TRBJ2-3, reads DAGVTQSPTHLIKTRGQQVTLRCSPKSGHDTVSWYQQALGQGPQFIFQYYEEEERQRGNFPDRFSGHQFPNYSSELNVNALLLGDSALYLCASSIGLAGPSATDRQYFGPGTRLTVL.

The gene calls are TRBV5-1 and TRBJ2-1, with 9 bases that match TRBD2. CDR3 length: 23 amino acids. Germline lookup yields CDR1 SGHRS and CDR2 YFSETQ. V lost 2 bases and J lost 0; bases outside the gene matches: 24. DNA for the CDR3: TGCGCCAGCAGCTTCCCGTTTGGGCGGGAGGGCCCCGAAGCGCGAGCCTCCTACAATGAGCAGTTCTTC. Protein product: CASSFPFGREGPEARASYNEQFF.

V usage is TRBV5-4 and J usage is TRBJ1-2; 7 bases are shared with TRBD1. After removal of 0 bases from V and 5 bases from J, the junction contained 4 bases not matched to a gene. Per the germline V gene, CDR1 is SGHNT and CDR2 is YYREEE (reference sequence). The CDR3 sequence is 14 residues long. This CDR3 is CASSLDGTDYGYTF. The CDR3 DNA is TGTGCCAGCAGCTTGGATGGGACAGATTATGGCTACACCTTC.

The rearrangement joins TRBV4-1 to TRBJ2-1; D may be TRBD1 (6 bases). From germline, CDR1 is MGHRA and CDR2 YSYEKL. The V gene lost 1 base and the J gene lost 0 bases, with 10 bases spanning the gap. The CDR3 length is 16 residues. CDR3 region: CASSQARDTSYNEQFF. CDR3 nucleotides: TGCGCCAGCAGCCAAGCCCGGGACACCTCCTACAATGAGCAGTTCTTC.